One T cell receptor (beta chain) is described in this entry. This CDR3 contains 14 residues. Deletions cut 4 bases from V and 0 bases from J, with 6 bases between. Germline V gene lookup returns CDR1 ENHRY and CDR2 SYGVKD. The data derive from a study of T cells in Graves' hyperthyroidism and ophthalmopathy. Regions amplified from RNA transcripts were the TCR beta CDR3 regions. First-round RT-PCR targeting the TCR CDR3 was performed with the HTBI primer set. TCRdb re-derived calls from the multiplex PCR reads in MiXCR, one entry per CDR3 protein. The sample lists 730,000 or so distinct CDR3 sequences; 15% to 20% were seen once.

The chain joins TRBV10-3 to TRBJ2-2; D unresolved. Sequencing was performed on blood. This TCR came from a woman between 50 and 59 years old with Graves' hyperthyroidism that later progressed to Graves' ophthalmopathy. This chain's CDR3 is CAISATTNTGELFF. The CDR3 DNA follows: TGTGCCATCAGTGCGACGACGAACACCGGGGAGCTGTTTTTT.